This T cell receptor (beta chain) was captured in a study of CD8 T cells in Susac syndrome. In the case of this clonotype: The antigen is undetermined.

Reverse transcription of roughly 0.45 to 1 ug RNA was carried out with random hexamers. Each CDR3 protein gets one entry after TCRdb re-called the immunoSEQ multiplex PCR reads with MiXCR. The table includes tens of thousands of distinct CDR3 sequences, 80% to 95% detected once. Study-wide points: It was in TEMRA cells and active patients that Susac CD8+ clonal expansion peaked.

Sequences were obtained from CD8+ T cells from PBMCs. This receptor was taken from a human donor with Susac syndrome.

CDR3 coding DNA: TGTGCCAGCAGACCCGAGGGGGCGATCGGCTACACCTTC. It encodes CASRPEGAIGYTF. The rearrangement uses TRBV28 and TRBJ1-2; 7 nucleotides align to TRBD1. Germline CDR1 and CDR2: MDHEN and SYDVKM. The V segment lost 6 bases and the J segment 8 bases; nucleotides outside the gene matches: 9. The CDR3 runs to 13 residues.